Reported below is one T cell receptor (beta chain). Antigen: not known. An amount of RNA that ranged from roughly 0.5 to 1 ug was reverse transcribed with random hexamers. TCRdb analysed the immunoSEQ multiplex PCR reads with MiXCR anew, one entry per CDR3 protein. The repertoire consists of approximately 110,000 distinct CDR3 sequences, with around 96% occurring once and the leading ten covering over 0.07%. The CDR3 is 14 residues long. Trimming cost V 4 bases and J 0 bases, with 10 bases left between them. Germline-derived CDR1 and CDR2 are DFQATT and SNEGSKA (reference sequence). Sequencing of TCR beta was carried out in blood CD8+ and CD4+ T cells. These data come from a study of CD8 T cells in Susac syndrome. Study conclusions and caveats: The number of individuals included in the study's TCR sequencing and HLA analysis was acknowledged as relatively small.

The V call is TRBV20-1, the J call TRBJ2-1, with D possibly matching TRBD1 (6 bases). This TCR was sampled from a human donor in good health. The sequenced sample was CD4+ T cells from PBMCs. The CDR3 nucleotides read TGCAGTGCTATAACAGGGAGCTCCTACAATGAGCAGTTCTTC. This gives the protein CSAITGSSYNEQFF.